One and the same sample provided the 19 T cell receptor beta chains below, sequenced in a study of cytomegalovirus exposure and HLA in healthy donors. 60 Vbeta and 13 Jbeta primers were used in PCR. The assay was immunoSEQ multiplex PCR, and TCRdb's table has in-frame clones only and misses some. With 77,000 or so clones in the sample, the ten largest clones hold about 4.2%. Material: PBMCs. These receptors were obtained from a man under 40 in good health and CMV-seronegative.

The chain couples TRBV28 to TRBJ2-7, with 7 bases matching TRBD1. Germline lookup yields CDR1 MDHEN and CDR2 SYDVKM. The CDR3 is 15 residues long. The V gene end was trimmed by 2 bases and the J gene end by 3 bases; junction bases not matched to a gene: 7. The CDR3 sequence: CASSLTGESVYEQYF. CDR3 DNA sequence: TGTGCCAGCAGTTTAACAGGGGAGAGTGTCTACGAGCAGTACTTC.

The chain joins TRBV11-2 to TRBJ2-4; D might be TRBD1 (5 bases). From germline, CDR1 is SGHAT and CDR2 FQNNGV. V lost 6 bases to trimming and J lost 8 bases, with 14 bases between them. The CDR3 is 13 amino acids. CDR3 coding DNA: TGTGCCAGCAGAAGATGGGGCGCGGACATTCAGTACTTC. It translates to CASRRWGADIQYF.

This chain joins TRBV4-1 and TRBJ1-1; D remains ambiguous. Germline CDR1 and CDR2: MGHRA and YSYEKL. V lost 1 base to trimming and J lost 7 bases, with 10 bases between them. The CDR3 spans 13 residues. CDR3 region: CASSQAGDFEAFF. CDR3 coding DNA: TGCGCCAGCAGCCAAGCGGGTGATTTTGAAGCTTTCTTT.

The chain is built from TRBV6-1 and TRBJ2-7, with 7 bases aligning to TRBD1. Losses at the gene ends were 6 bases for V and 6 bases for J; bases not matched to a gene: 11. The germline gives CDR1 MNHNS, CDR2 SASEGT. This CDR3 comprises 14 residues. The CDR3 loop reads CASRRTGEPLEQYF. CDR3 nucleotides: TGTGCCAGCAGGCGGACAGGTGAGCCACTCGAGCAGTACTTC.

The chain has TRBV5-5 and TRBJ2-7; a possible D gene is TRBD1 (5 bases). The V and J ends lost 4 bases and 3 bases respectively, with 20 bases between them. CDR1 and CDR2 from the germline V gene are SGHKS and YYEKEE (reference sequence). The CDR3 totals 16 residues. This CDR3 is CASSPLTEATVYEQYF. The CDR3 coding sequence is TGTGCCAGCAGCCCATTGACAGAGGCAACCGTCTACGAGCAGTACTTC.

The chain is built from TRBV4-1 and TRBJ1-6; D unclear. The CDR3 spans 16 residues. Trimming took off 4 bases at V and 8 bases at J, with 18 bases between the two ends. CDR1 is MGHRA, CDR2 YSYEKL, per germline. DNA for the CDR3: TGCGCCAGCAGCCCCCGAAGGACGGGGAGGGATTCACCCCTCCACTTT. Translation: CASSPRRTGRDSPLHF.

The V gene is TRBV9, the J gene TRBJ2-7; no clear D. Trimming shortened V by 1 base and J by 1 base, and 18 bases separated the two germline ends. There are 17 residues in the CDR3. Germline CDR1 is SGDLS and CDR2 is YYNGEE. The CDR3 sequence: CASSVSNSPIRSYEQYF. The CDR3 nucleotides are TGTGCCAGCAGCGTATCCAACAGCCCCATAAGATCCTACGAGCAGTACTTC.

The chain joins TRBV2 to TRBJ2-7; D is ambiguous. CDR3 length: 14 amino acids. V was trimmed by 7 bases and J by 0 bases, leaving 13 bases between them. Germline CDR1 reads SNHLY; CDR2 reads FYNNEI. The CDR3: CASTLELVSYEQYF. In DNA, the CDR3 is TGTGCCAGCACCCTCGAGTTAGTCTCCTACGAGCAGTACTTC.

This chain joins TRBV25-1 and TRBJ2-3; 9 bases are shared with TRBD2. With 0 bases clipped from V and 4 bases from J, the junction kept 11 bases outside the gene matches. This CDR3 has 18 amino acids. Looked up from germline, CDR1 is MGHDK and CDR2 is SYGVNS. The CDR3 loop is CASSEYIGGGRAADTQYF. CDR3 coding DNA: TGTGCCAGCAGTGAATATATAGGGGGCGGGAGGGCTGCAGATACGCAGTATTTT.

The chain links TRBV7-2 to TRBJ2-5, with D possibly TRBD2 on 6 matching bases. V lost 5 bases to trimming and J lost 4 bases, with 14 bases between them. This CDR3 is built from 14 residues. Germline lookup yields CDR1 SGHTA and CDR2 FQGNSA. This chain's CDR3 is CASSRRWGGETQYF. Written as DNA, the CDR3 is TGTGCCAGCAGCAGAAGGTGGGGAGGAGAGACCCAGTACTTC.

CDR3 amino acids: CASSVSLSTDTQYF. The CDR3 DNA follows: TGTGCCAGCAGTGTTTCTCTTAGCACAGATACGCAGTATTTT. The V and J genes are TRBV6-4 and TRBJ2-3; no definite D call. V was shortened by 4 bases and J by 0 bases, with 8 bases between the two germline ends. This CDR3 has 14 residues. Germline values: CDR1 MRHNA, CDR2 SNTAGT.

The gene calls are TRBV18 and TRBJ1-2, with D maybe TRBD1 (5 bases). The CDR3 contains 15 residues. Germline CDR1 is KGHSH and CDR2 is LQKENI. Trimming took off 0 bases at V and 0 bases at J, with 8 bases between the two ends. CDR3 sequence reads: CASSPPATANYGYTF. As DNA, the CDR3 is TGTGCCAGCTCACCACCCGCGACAGCTAACTATGGCTACACCTTC.

J is TRBJ2-5 and V is TRBV19; D perhaps matches TRBD1 (5 bases). Germline V CDR1 and CDR2: LNHDA, SQIVND (reference sequence). V was cut by 1 base and J by 4 bases, with 16 bases left in between. CDR3 size: 16 residues. The CDR3 bases are TGTGCCAGTAGTATAGGGGGCTCCGAAGGCGGAGAGACCCAGTACTTC. Protein product: CASSIGGSEGGETQYF.

The J gene is TRBJ2-2, the V gene TRBV7-2; possibly TRBD2 for D (6 bases). This CDR3 spans 16 amino acids. With 5 bases removed from V and 4 bases from J, the gap between germline ends came to 17 bases. Per germline, CDR1 SGHTA and CDR2 FQGNSA. CDR3 protein: CASSATPGLATGELFF. CDR3 DNA: TGTGCCAGCAGCGCCACCCCGGGACTTGCCACCGGGGAGCTGTTTTTT.

The chain carries TRBV10-3 and TRBJ2-1; TRBD2 agrees at 10 bases. The CDR3 sequence is 14 residues long. CDR1 ENHRY and CDR2 SYGVKD come from the germline V gene. Losses at the gene ends were 4 bases for V and 7 bases for J; bases not matched to a gene: 4. CDR3 in DNA: TGTGCCATCAGTGTAGCGGGGGGTATGAATGAGCAGTTCTTC. This encodes CAISVAGGMNEQFF.

The genes are TRBV7-9 and TRBJ2-5; TRBD1 matches 9 bases. Germline assignment: CDR1 SEHNR and CDR2 FQNEAQ (reference sequence). The CDR3 loop spans 16 amino acids. The junction had 15 bases not matched to a gene; V was cut back by 5 bases and J by 8 bases. The CDR3 protein is CASSVGRPGQGRTQYF. The CDR3, as DNA: TGTGCCAGCAGCGTAGGCCGGCCCGGACAGGGGCGAACCCAGTACTTC.

This chain joins TRBV7-2 and TRBJ2-1; D perhaps matches TRBD2 (5 bases). This CDR3 region has 14 residues. Germline V gene lookup returns CDR1 SGHTA and CDR2 FQGNSA. V was trimmed by 6 bases and J by 0 bases, leaving 9 bases between them. CDR3 DNA sequence: TGTGCCAGCAGACGGAGGAGCTCCTACAATGAGCAGTTCTTC. Protein product: CASRRRSSYNEQFF.

The chain carries TRBV27 and TRBJ2-3; D not certain. With 2 bases removed from V and 4 bases from J, the gap between germline ends came to 10 bases. Per germline, CDR1 MNHEY and CDR2 SMNVEV (reference sequence). The CDR3 loop spans 14 amino acids. CDR3 coding DNA: TGTGCCAGCAGTTTAGGGCTACTGGCAGATACGCAGTATTTT. Translation: CASSLGLLADTQYF.

The chain carries TRBV9 and TRBJ1-5, with TRBD1 matching 7 bases. Unmatched junction bases numbered 2, after V lost 0 bases and J lost 2 bases. This CDR3 region has 15 residues. CDR1 and CDR2 from the germline V gene are SGDLS and YYNGEE. CDR3 region: CASSVGQGGNQPQHF. The CDR3 DNA is TGTGCCAGCAGCGTAGGGCAGGGGGGCAATCAGCCCCAGCATTTT.